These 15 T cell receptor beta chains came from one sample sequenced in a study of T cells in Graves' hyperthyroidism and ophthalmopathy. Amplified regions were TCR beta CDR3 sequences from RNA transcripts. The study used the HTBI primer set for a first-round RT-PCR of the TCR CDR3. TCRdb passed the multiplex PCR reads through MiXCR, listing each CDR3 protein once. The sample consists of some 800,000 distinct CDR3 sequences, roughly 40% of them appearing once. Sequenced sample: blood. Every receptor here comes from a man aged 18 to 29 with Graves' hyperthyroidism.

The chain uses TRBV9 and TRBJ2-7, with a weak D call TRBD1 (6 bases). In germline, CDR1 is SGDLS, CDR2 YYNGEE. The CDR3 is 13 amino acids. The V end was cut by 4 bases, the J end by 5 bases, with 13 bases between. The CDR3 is CASSLWAGDEQYF. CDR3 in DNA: TGTGCCAGCAGCTTGTGGGCAGGGGACGAGCAGTACTTC.

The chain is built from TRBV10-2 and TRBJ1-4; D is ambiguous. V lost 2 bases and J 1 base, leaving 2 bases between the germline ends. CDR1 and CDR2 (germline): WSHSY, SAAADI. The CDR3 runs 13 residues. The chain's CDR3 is CASSEGTNEKLFF. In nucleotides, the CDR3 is TGCGCCAGCAGTGAGGGAACTAATGAAAAACTGTTTTTT.

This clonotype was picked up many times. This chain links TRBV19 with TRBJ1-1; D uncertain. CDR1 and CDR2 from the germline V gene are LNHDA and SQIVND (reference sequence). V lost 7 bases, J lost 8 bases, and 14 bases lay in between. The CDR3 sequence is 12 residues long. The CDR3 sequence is CASITRRREAFF. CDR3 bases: TGTGCCAGTATAACCCGCAGGCGGGAAGCTTTCTTT.

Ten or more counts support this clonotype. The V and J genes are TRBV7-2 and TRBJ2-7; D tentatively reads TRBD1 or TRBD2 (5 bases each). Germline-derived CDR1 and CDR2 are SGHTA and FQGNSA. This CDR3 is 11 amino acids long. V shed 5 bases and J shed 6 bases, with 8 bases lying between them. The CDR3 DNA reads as TGTGCCAGCAGCGGGACCGGCGAGCAGTACTTC. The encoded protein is CASSGTGEQYF.

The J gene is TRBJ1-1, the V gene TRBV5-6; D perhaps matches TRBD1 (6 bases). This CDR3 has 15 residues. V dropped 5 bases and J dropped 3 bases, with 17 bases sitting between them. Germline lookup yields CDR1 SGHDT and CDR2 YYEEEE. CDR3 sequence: CASRRQARWDTEAFF. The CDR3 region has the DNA TGTGCCAGCAGAAGACAGGCTCGGTGGGACACTGAAGCTTTCTTT.

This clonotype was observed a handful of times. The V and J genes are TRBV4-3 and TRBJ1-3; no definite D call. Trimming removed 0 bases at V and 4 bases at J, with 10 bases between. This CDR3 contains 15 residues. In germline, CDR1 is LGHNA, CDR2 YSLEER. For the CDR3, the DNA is TGCGCCAGCAGCCAAGACCAGATGGCCGGAAACACCATATATTTT. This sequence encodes CASSQDQMAGNTIYF.

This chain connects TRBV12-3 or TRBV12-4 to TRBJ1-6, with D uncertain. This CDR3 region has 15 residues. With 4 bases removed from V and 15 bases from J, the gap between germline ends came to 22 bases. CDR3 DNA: TGTGCCAGCAGTTCTTGGGCCGGTTCAAAGGTTATCCTCCACTTT. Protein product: CASSSWAGSKVILHF.

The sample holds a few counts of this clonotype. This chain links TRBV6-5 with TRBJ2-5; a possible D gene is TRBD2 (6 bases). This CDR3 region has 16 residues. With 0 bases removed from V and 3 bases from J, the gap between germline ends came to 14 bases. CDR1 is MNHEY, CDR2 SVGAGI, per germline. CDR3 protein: CASSYSSGTPEETQYF. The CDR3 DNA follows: TGTGCCAGCAGTTACTCTTCCGGGACTCCGGAAGAGACCCAGTACTTC.

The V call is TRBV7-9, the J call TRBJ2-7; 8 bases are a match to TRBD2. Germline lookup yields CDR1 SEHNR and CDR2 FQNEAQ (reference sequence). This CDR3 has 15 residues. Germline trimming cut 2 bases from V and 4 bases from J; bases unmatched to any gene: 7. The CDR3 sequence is CASSLSPGTSYEQYF. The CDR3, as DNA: TGTGCCAGCAGCTTATCCCCCGGGACTAGTTACGAGCAGTACTTC.

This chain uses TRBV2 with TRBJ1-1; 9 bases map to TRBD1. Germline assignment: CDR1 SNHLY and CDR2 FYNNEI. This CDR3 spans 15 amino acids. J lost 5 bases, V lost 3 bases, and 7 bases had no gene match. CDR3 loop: CASSDTGGWRTEAFF. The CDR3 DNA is TGTGCCAGCAGTGATACAGGGGGCTGGAGGACTGAAGCTTTCTTT.

CDR3 sequence reads: CASSSYAGTGENEQYF. The CDR3 bases are TGTGCCAGCAGTTCCTACGCCGGGACAGGCGAGAACGAGCAGTACTTC. The chain links TRBV12-3 or TRBV12-4 to TRBJ2-7, with TRBD1 matching over 8 bases. The V and J ends lost 4 bases and 5 bases, in that order; junction bases with no gene match: 13. The CDR3 has 16 residues.

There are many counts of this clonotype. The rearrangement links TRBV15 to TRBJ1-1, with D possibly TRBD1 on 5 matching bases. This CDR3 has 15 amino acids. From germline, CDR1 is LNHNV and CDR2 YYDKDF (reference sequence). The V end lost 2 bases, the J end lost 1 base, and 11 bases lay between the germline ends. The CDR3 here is CATSRQGIQNTEAFF. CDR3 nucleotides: TGTGCCACCAGCAGACAGGGCATCCAGAACACTGAAGCTTTCTTT. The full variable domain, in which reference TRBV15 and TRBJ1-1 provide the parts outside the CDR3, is DAMVIQNPRYQVTQFGKPVTLSCSQTLNHNVMYWYQQKSSQAPKLLFHYYDKDFNNEADTPDNFQSRRPNTSFCFLDIRSPGLGDTAMYLCATSRQGIQNTEAFFGQGTRLTVV.

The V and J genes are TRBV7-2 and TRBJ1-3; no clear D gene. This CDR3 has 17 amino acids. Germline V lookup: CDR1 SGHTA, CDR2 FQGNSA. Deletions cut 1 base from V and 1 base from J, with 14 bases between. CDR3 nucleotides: TGTGCCAGCAGCTTAGATTCATGGGGTCCATCTGGAAACACCATATATTTT. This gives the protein CASSLDSWGPSGNTIYF.

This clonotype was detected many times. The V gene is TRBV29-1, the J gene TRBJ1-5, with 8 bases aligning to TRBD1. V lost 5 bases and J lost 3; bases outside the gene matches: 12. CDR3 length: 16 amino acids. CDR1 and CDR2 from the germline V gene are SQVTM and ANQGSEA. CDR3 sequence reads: CSVLTGEESDNQPQHF. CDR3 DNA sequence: TGCAGCGTTCTGACAGGGGAGGAATCGGACAATCAGCCCCAGCATTTT.

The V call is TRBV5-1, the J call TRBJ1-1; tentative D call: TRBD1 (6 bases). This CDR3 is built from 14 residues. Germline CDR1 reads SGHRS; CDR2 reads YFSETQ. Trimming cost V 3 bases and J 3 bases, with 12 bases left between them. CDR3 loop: CASSYTRGDTEAFF. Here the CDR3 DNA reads TGCGCCAGCAGCTATACGAGGGGGGACACTGAAGCTTTCTTT.